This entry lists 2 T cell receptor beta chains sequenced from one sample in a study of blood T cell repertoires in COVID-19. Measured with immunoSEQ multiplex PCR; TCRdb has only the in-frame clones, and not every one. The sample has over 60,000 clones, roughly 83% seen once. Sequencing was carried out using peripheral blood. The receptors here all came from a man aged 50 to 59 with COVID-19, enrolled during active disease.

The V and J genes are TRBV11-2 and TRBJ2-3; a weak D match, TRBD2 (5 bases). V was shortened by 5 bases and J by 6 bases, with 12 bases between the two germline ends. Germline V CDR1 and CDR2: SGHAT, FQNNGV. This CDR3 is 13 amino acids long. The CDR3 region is CASSIPPSDTQYF. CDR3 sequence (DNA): TGTGCCAGCAGCATACCCCCTAGCGATACGCAGTATTTT.

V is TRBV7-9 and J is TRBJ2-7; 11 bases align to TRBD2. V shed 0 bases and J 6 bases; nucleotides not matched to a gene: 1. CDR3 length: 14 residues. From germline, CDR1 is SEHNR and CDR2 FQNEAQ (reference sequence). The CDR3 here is CASSLAGLAAEQYF. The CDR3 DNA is TGTGCCAGCAGCTTAGCGGGACTAGCGGCCGAGCAGTACTTC.